This TCR beta chain was profiled in a study of PD-1 blockade in classical Hodgkin lymphoma (dated by TCRdb to the early 2020s). Describing the broader study: Nivolumab dosing was 3 mg/kg intravenously every 2 weeks, continuing until either disease progression or unacceptable toxicity. The study used CyTOF and TCR beta sequencing to define a peripheral blood immune signature of response to PD-1 blockade in classical Hodgkin lymphoma. Overall results and qualifications from the work: Trial patients achieving complete response had baseline diversity similar to newly diagnosed patients, whereas partial responders and progressors had significantly lower diversity. Baseline TCR diversity was reported as lower in newly diagnosed patients than in healthy donors, and lower still in relapsed/refractory patients. Patients starting nivolumab less than 1 year after ASCT had lower diversity and were excluded from later analyses to avoid confounding by immune reconstitution. The study was limited to a single clinical trial cohort, and causes of repertoire differences, possibly disease activity or prior therapy, remained undefined. CD4+ but not CD8+ TCR diversity rose significantly by C4D1 (p=0.0027 vs p=0.16), most apparent in complete responders (p=0.02).

CDR1 SGHNT and CDR2 YYREEE are derived from the germline V gene (reference sequence). The CDR3 measures 14 amino acids from cysteine to phenylalanine. The read is trimmed to its CDR3 DNA, 42 bases read in frame from base 1. V lost 0 bases and J lost 7 bases, and the count of bases not matched to a germline gene is 3. The time point label, as the study defines it: cycle 1 day 1 (C1D1), immediately before nivolumab initiation. Every trial patient had relapsed after autologous stem cell transplantation, and cohorts A, B and C differed in prior brentuximab vedotin exposure. The trial cohort included 55 to 65 patients with relapsed/refractory classical Hodgkin lymphoma, and each patient had a best overall response of complete response, partial response or progressive disease. Single-agent nivolumab was administered to trial patients in the multi-cohort phase II CheckMate 205 trial. Best overall response was determined by an independent review committee according to the 2007 International Working Group response criteria. Trial PBMCs were collected immediately before nivolumab initiation (C1D1) and during therapy at cycle 2 day 1 and cycle 4 day 1. Peripheral blood was collected in 8 mL Vacutainer Cell Preparation Tubes, from which PBMCs were isolated by centrifugation and then cryopreserved.

The Qiagen DNeasy kit was used to extract genomic DNA both from unsorted PBMCs and from the negatively selected CD4+ and CD8+ fractions. TCR beta CDR3 regions were subjected to amplification by immunoSEQ multiplex PCR with primers that anneal to V and J segments. Amplification bias was minimized using a synthetic immune receptor repertoire, and residual bias was removed computationally after sequencing. As for the authors' bioinformatics: Repertoire diversity was quantified as the Shannon entropy index using custom Python scripts. Unsorted, CD4+ and CD8+ repertoires were analyzed separately, except for combined analyses in which CD4+ and CD8+ sequences were merged in silico. Clonal expansion was defined as at least a 2-fold frequency increase after treatment relative to C1D1, with a pseudocount of 0.5 for undetected baseline clones. Clones with 0 or 1 copy at C1D1 were classified as singleton clones, and clones with 2 or more copies were classified as non-singleton clones. Clones expanded in unsorted samples were labelled as CD4+, CD8+ or unknown by matching protein sequences in sorted samples from the same patient. Wilcoxon tests on paired samples were used to test changes in diversity from C1D1 to C4D1. This is the immuneACCESS table as TCRdb keeps it, with only in-frame sequences that have V and J called. A part of the clones is gone; compared with another copy, unresolved V genes explain less than half, and the rest is unexplained. The D gene and trimming were derived from the DNA, and the V and J assignments and clone size from that table. The sample table holds 90,000 to 100,000 clones, of which roughly 90% were seen once. The top ten constitute roughly 2.8% of the sample.

For this clone: It lacks a known antigen. No much larger clone exists at a distance of one base, and base qualities are not known.

The chain links TRBV5-4 with TRBJ1-2; TRBD1 matches 10 bases in the middle. The source is a human donor with classical Hodgkin lymphoma. The starting material was peripheral blood mononuclear cells (PBMCs), obtained at baseline. The CDR3 corresponds to CASSLGGTGVGYTF. The bases read TGTGCCAGCAGCTTGGGTGGGACAGGGGTTGGCTACACCTTC. Joined to the reference TRBV5-4 and TRBJ1-2 proteins, this CDR3 gives the full variable domain: ETGVTQSPTHLIKTRGQQVTLRCSSQSGHNTVSWYQQALGQGPQFIFQYYREEENGRGNFPPRFSGLQFPNYSSELNVNALELDDSALYLCASSLGGTGVGYTFGSGTRLTVV.